These 30 T cell receptor beta chains were all obtained from the same sample, sequenced in a study of cytomegalovirus exposure and HLA in healthy donors. The PCR contained 60 Vbeta and 13 Jbeta primers. This table comes from immunoSEQ multiplex PCR, and its TCRdb copy is limited to in-frame clones, with some not included. The sample holds about 180,000 clones; less than 80% are singletons and the top ten take approximately 0.7%. Sequencing was carried out using PBMCs. The receptor source for this set is a woman in her thirties or forties in good health and CMV-seronegative.

V usage is TRBV27 and J usage is TRBJ2-7; 14 bases match TRBD2. Germline V gene data show CDR1 as MNHEY and CDR2 as SMNVEV (reference sequence). The V and J ends lost 6 bases and 9 bases, in that order; junction bases with no gene match: 13. CDR3 length equals 16 residues. Written as DNA, the CDR3 is TGTGCCAGCAGCCGCGGGACTAGCGGGAGTCTTGCTGTGCAGTACTTC. It is translated as CASSRGTSGSLAVQYF.

The rearrangement joins TRBV11-3 to TRBJ1-1; a weak D match, TRBD1 (5 bases). CDR3 size: 16 residues. The germline V gene encodes CDR1 SGHNT and CDR2 YENEEA. V was pared by 1 base and J by 6 bases, with 18 bases between. Here the CDR3 reads CASSLGGVTGTSEAFF. CDR3 in DNA: TGTGCCAGCAGCTTAGGGGGGGTGACGGGGACTTCTGAAGCTTTCTTT.

The V gene is TRBV18, the J gene TRBJ2-2; TRBD2 might be the D (6 bases). CDR1 and CDR2 from the germline V gene are KGHSH and LQKENI. The CDR3 is 14 amino acids. Trimming pared 4 bases from V and 7 bases from J, leaving 13 bases between. The CDR3 here is CASSRRPGDGELFF. For the CDR3, the DNA is TGTGCCAGCTCACGACGACCGGGGGACGGGGAGCTGTTTTTT.

The chain carries TRBV28 and TRBJ1-4, with D perhaps TRBD1 (6 bases). Germline V gene sequence: CDR1 MDHEN, CDR2 SYDVKM. The V and J ends lost 5 bases and 5 bases respectively, with 6 bases between them. The CDR3 runs to 12 residues. The CDR3 sequence is CASSQGNEKLFF. The CDR3 DNA is TGTGCCAGCAGTCAGGGGAATGAAAAACTGTTTTTT.

The chain carries TRBV4-1 and TRBJ2-7, with 10 positions matching TRBD2. The J segment lost 0 bases and the V segment lost 4 bases, leaving 6 bases of the junction unmatched. Germline lookup yields CDR1 MGHRA and CDR2 YSYEKL. There are 16 residues in the CDR3. In DNA, the CDR3 is TGCGCCAGCAGCCCCCTTAGCGGGAGGCCCTCCTACGAGCAGTACTTC. Its protein is CASSPLSGRPSYEQYF.

The CDR3 DNA follows: TGTGCCAGCAGCAACCTCGACGGGAGGACTTCCTACAATGAGCAGTTCTTC. It translates to CASSNLDGRTSYNEQFF. This sequence joins TRBV14 and TRBJ2-1; 7 nucleotides agree with TRBD2. The CDR3 spans 17 residues. Trimming removed 5 bases from V and 1 base from J; junction bases left unmatched: 11. Germline-derived CDR1 and CDR2 are SGHDN and FVKESK. The full variable domain, completed using reference TRBV14 and TRBJ2-1, is EAGVTQFPSHSVIEKGQTVTLRCDPISGHDNLYWYRRVMGKEIKFLLHFVKESKQDESGMPNNRFLAERTGGTYSTLKVQPAELEDSGVYFCASSNLDGRTSYNEQFFGPGTRLTVL.

This chain joins TRBV30 and TRBJ2-7, with D possibly TRBD2 on 7 matching bases. The CDR3 is made up of 12 amino acids. V was pared by 7 bases and J by 7 bases, with 17 bases between. Looked up from germline, CDR1 is GTSNPN and CDR2 is SVGIG (reference sequence). This CDR3 reads CALGRGAGEQYF. DNA for the CDR3: TGTGCCTTGGGTCGGGGGGCGGGAGAGCAGTACTTC. Combining the CDR3 with reference TRBV30 and TRBJ2-7 gives the whole variable domain SQTIHQWPATLVQPVGSPLSLECTVEGTSNPNLYWYRQAAGRGLQLLFYSVGIGQISSEVPQNLSASRPQDRQFILSSKKLLLSDSGFYLCALGRGAGEQYFGPGTRLTVT.

The chain has TRBV5-6 and TRBJ2-1, with 8 nucleotides matching TRBD2. The CDR3 is made up of 15 amino acids. With V trimmed by 5 bases and J by 1 base, 5 bases remained unmatched. CDR1 and CDR2 (germline): SGHDT, YYEEEE. The CDR3 is CASSRRGVSYNEQFF. The DNA for the CDR3 is TGTGCCAGCAGTAGGCGGGGGGTGTCCTACAATGAGCAGTTCTTC.

The chain employs TRBV11-3 and TRBJ2-7, with unresolved D. Trimming left V 6 bases short and J 3 bases short, with 9 bases between. Germline V CDR1 and CDR2: SGHNT, YENEEA. The CDR3 totals 12 residues. The CDR3 region has the DNA TGTGCCAGCAGTCACGAGAGCTACGAGCAGTACTTC. This sequence encodes CASSHESYEQYF.

This clone was recorded a few times. The chain recombines TRBV6-5 with TRBJ2-7; D may be TRBD1 (6 bases). Trimming stripped 7 bases from V and 2 bases from J, with 18 bases between. CDR1 and CDR2 from the germline V gene are MNHEY and SVGAGI. The CDR3 has 15 residues. The CDR3 sequence is CASIGIGRGAYEQYV. The CDR3 nucleotides read TGTGCCAGCATAGGTATTGGCAGGGGCGCCTACGAGCAGTACGTC.

This chain's CDR3 is CASSKGTGSEQFF. CDR3 DNA sequence: TGTGCCAGCAGTAAGGGGACAGGCAGCGAGCAGTTCTTC. The gene calls are TRBV6-1 and TRBJ2-1; 8 bases match TRBD1. CDR3 length equals 13 residues. Unmatched junction bases numbered 7, after V lost 5 bases and J lost 10 bases. From germline, CDR1 is MNHNS and CDR2 SASEGT.

The chain combines TRBV5-1 with TRBJ2-1, with 11 bases matching TRBD2. Germline loops: CDR1 SGHRS, CDR2 YFSETQ. Trimming at V came to 4 bases and at J to 3 bases, leaving 9 bases not matched to a gene. The CDR3 runs 17 residues. DNA for the CDR3: TGCGCCAGCAGCACAGGGACTAGCGGACTCATCTACAATGAGCAGTTCTTC. This sequence encodes CASSTGTSGLIYNEQFF. The variable domain in full, with the rest retrieved from reference TRBV5-1 and TRBJ2-1, is KAGVTQTPRYLIKTRGQQVTLSCSPISGHRSVSWYQQTPGQGLQFLFEYFSETQRNKGNFPGRFSGRQFSNSRSEMNVSTLELGDSALYLCASSTGTSGLIYNEQFFGPGTRLTVL.

This clone was seen once. V gene TRBV20-1 combines with J gene TRBJ1-2, with D unresolved. CDR1 is DFQATT, CDR2 SNEGSKA, per germline (reference sequence). The CDR3 is 9 amino acids. The ends were cut back, 6 bases at V and 4 bases at J, with 3 bases in the middle. CDR3 DNA sequence: TGCAGTGCCGTCTATGGCTACACCTTC. This gives the protein CSAVYGYTF.

This clone was found many times. The rearrangement joins TRBV2 to TRBJ2-3, with D maybe TRBD2 (5 bases). This CDR3 contains 15 residues. Trimming took off 10 bases at V and 1 base at J, with 18 bases between the two ends. Germline V gene data show CDR1 as SNHLY and CDR2 as FYNNEI. The CDR3 region is CAKRGSGLRTDTQYF. The CDR3 DNA follows: TGTGCCAAACGAGGGAGTGGACTTCGCACAGATACGCAGTATTTT. Full variable domain (remainder filled in from reference TRBV2 and TRBJ2-3): EPEVTQTPSHQVTQMGQEVILRCVPISNHLYFYWYRQILGQKVEFLVSFYNNEISEKSEIFDDQFSVERPDGSNFTLKIRSTKLEDSAMYFCAKRGSGLRTDTQYFGPGTRLTVL.

The chain uses TRBV2 and TRBJ2-4; the D gene is possibly TRBD2 (6 bases). Germline V gene lookup returns CDR1 SNHLY and CDR2 FYNNEI. Trimming cost V 8 bases and J 4 bases, with 9 bases left between them. The CDR3 has 12 residues. The CDR3 bases are TGTGCCAGCGGAGGGAGAAAAAACATTCAGTACTTC. Its protein product is CASGGRKNIQYF.

This clone was seen just once. The rearrangement uses TRBV5-1 and TRBJ2-7; TRBD2 matches 8 bases. Trimming removed 4 bases from V and 5 bases from J; junction bases left unmatched: 8. The germline CDR1 and CDR2 sequences are SGHRS and YFSETQ. CDR3 size: 14 residues. CDR3 in DNA: TGCGCCAGCAGCGCGACCGGGACTAGGGACGAGCAGTACTTC. Translating gives CASSATGTRDEQYF.

The CDR3, as DNA: TGTGCCTGGAGTGACCCCTTACGAGGGGGGGGCCGGCTCTACACCTTC. Translated, it gives CAWSDPLRGGGRLYTF. The gene calls are TRBV30 and TRBJ1-2; D might be TRBD1 (6 bases). The CDR3 totals 16 residues. Germline V gives CDR1 GTSNPN, CDR2 SVGIG (reference sequence). Deletions cut 1 base from V and 10 bases from J, with 25 bases between.

In DNA, the CDR3 is TGTGCCAGCAGCGTAGGACTTGAAGAGACCCAGTACTTC. This codes for CASSVGLEETQYF. The chain joins TRBV9 to TRBJ2-5; D is unresolved. CDR3 size: 13 residues. V lost 0 bases, J lost 3 bases, and 6 bases lay in between. Per germline, CDR1 SGDLS and CDR2 YYNGEE.

V is TRBV5-1 and J is TRBJ1-6; D not resolved. Germline V CDR1 and CDR2: SGHRS, YFSETQ. The V end was cut by 0 bases, the J end by 6 bases, with 4 bases between. CDR3 length: 13 residues. As DNA, the CDR3 is TGCGCCAGCAGCTTGGGGGCTAATTCACCCCTCCACTTT. This sequence encodes CASSLGANSPLHF.

The J gene is TRBJ1-1, the V gene TRBV5-1; D is unclear. The CDR3 is 15 amino acids. Trimming shortened V by 4 bases and J by 0 bases, and 13 bases separated the two germline ends. Germline lookup yields CDR1 SGHRS and CDR2 YFSETQ. This CDR3 reads CASSPKTPLNTEAFF. The DNA for the CDR3 is TGCGCCAGCAGCCCGAAGACACCTCTGAACACTGAAGCTTTCTTT.

This chain uses TRBV4-2 with TRBJ2-7; D unclear. V was trimmed by 0 bases and J by 5 bases, leaving 14 bases between them. Germline CDR1 and CDR2: LGHNA and YNFKEQ. The CDR3 consists of 15 residues. The CDR3 spells CASSQDLRFPHEQYF. In DNA form, the CDR3 reads TGTGCCAGCAGCCAAGATCTGCGGTTTCCCCACGAGCAGTACTTC.

This clone was found once. The chain carries TRBV7-9 and TRBJ2-3, with TRBD2 as a possible D gene (6 bases). Per germline, CDR1 SEHNR and CDR2 FQNEAQ (reference sequence). V dropped 2 bases and J dropped 3 bases, with 12 bases sitting between them. This CDR3 spans 15 amino acids. The CDR3 DNA sequence: TGTGCCAGCAGCTTAATCGGGGGTCCGACAGATACGCAGTATTTT. This translates into CASSLIGGPTDTQYF.

This rearrangement joins TRBV28 to TRBJ1-2; the D is unclear. V dropped 8 bases and J dropped 4 bases, with 8 bases sitting between them. This CDR3 is built from 11 residues. The germline V gene encodes CDR1 MDHEN and CDR2 SYDVKM. CDR3 coding DNA: TGTGCCAGCCTCTCTCTCTATGGCTACACCTTC. Translated, it gives CASLSLYGYTF.

V is TRBV4-1 and J is TRBJ2-3, with 8 nucleotides matching TRBD2. CDR3 length equals 17 residues. Unmatched junction bases numbered 10, after V lost 1 base and J lost 4 bases. In germline, CDR1 is MGHRA, CDR2 YSYEKL. CDR3 DNA sequence: TGCGCCAGCAGCCAAGCGGTATGGCGGGAGGCGGCAGATACGCAGTATTTT. Translation gives CASSQAVWREAADTQYF.

The V gene is TRBV6-1, the J gene TRBJ2-3; possibly TRBD1 for D (7 bases). Germline values: CDR1 MNHNS, CDR2 SASEGT. The CDR3 has 15 residues. The V gene lost 4 bases and the J gene lost 0 bases, with 11 bases spanning the gap. CDR3 in DNA: TGTGCCAGCAGTGGCCAGGGGGGAAGCACAGATACGCAGTATTTT. It is translated as CASSGQGGSTDTQYF.

Points on this clone: The germline gene is not matched at one end of the junction; a read error may be the cause. The DNA for the CDR3 is TGCGCCAGCAGCGGGACGGACAGCACAGGTACGCAGTATTTT. Its protein product is CASSGTDSTGTQYF. V is TRBV5-1 and J is TRBJ2-3; weak D call: TRBD1 (6 bases). Germline V gene data show CDR1 as SGHRS and CDR2 as YFSETQ. The CDR3 is 14 residues long.

This chain joins TRBV4-1 and TRBJ2-3; tentative D call: TRBD1 (6 bases). V lost 3 bases and J lost 0, with 10 bases in between. Looked up from germline, CDR1 is MGHRA and CDR2 is YSYEKL. The CDR3 length is 15 residues. The CDR3 spells CASSQTGPSTDTQYF. The CDR3, as DNA: TGCGCCAGCAGCCAGACAGGACCAAGCACAGATACGCAGTATTTT.

The V call is TRBV6-5, the J call TRBJ1-5; 7 nucleotides align to TRBD1. V was pared by 5 bases and J by 4 bases, with 5 bases of the junction left unmatched. Germline CDR1 and CDR2: MNHEY and SVGAGI. The CDR3 consists of 14 residues. The CDR3 spells CASSQGVGNQPQHF. The DNA of the CDR3 is TGTGCCAGCAGTCAGGGGGTTGGGAATCAGCCCCAGCATTTT.

The chain couples TRBV5-5 to TRBJ1-5; D unclear. From germline, CDR1 is SGHKS and CDR2 YYEKEE (reference sequence). This CDR3 is 14 amino acids long. Trimming took off 1 base at V and 6 bases at J, with 11 bases between the two ends. CDR3 region: CASSLRWAGQPQHF. The CDR3 DNA reads as TGTGCCAGCAGCTTGAGGTGGGCCGGTCAGCCCCAGCATTTT.

The chain uses TRBV5-1 and TRBJ1-2; the D is unclear. The CDR3 has 15 residues. Trimming pared 1 base from V and 8 bases from J, leaving 18 bases between. CDR1 is SGHRS and CDR2 is YFSETQ in the germline V gene. The chain's CDR3 is CASSLPPTRPGGYTF. In DNA form, the CDR3 reads TGCGCCAGCAGCTTGCCCCCCACACGACCGGGGGGCTACACCTTC.